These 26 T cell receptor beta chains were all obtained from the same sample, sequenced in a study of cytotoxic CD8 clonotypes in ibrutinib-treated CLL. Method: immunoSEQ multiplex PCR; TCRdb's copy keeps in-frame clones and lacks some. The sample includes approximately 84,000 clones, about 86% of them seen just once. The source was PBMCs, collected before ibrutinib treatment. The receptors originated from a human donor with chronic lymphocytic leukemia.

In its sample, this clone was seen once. The CDR3 is CASSIWGSRTGEQYF. The CDR3 DNA reads as TGTGCCAGTAGTATATGGGGCAGCCGGACGGGCGAGCAGTACTTC. The V call is TRBV19, the J call TRBJ2-7; TRBD1 is a possible D gene (5 bases). CDR1 LNHDA and CDR2 SQIVND come from the germline V gene (reference sequence). This CDR3 contains 15 residues. Trimming removed 2 bases at V and 6 bases at J, with 17 bases between.

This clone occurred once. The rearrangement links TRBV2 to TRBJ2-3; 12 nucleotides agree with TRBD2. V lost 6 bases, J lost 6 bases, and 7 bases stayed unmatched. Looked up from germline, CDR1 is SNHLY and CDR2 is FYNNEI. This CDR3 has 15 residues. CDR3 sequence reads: CASRSRTSGVDTQYF. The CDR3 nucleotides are TGTGCCAGCAGATCCCGGACTAGCGGGGTTGATACGCAGTATTTT. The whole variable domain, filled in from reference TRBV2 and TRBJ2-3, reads EPEVTQTPSHQVTQMGQEVILRCVPISNHLYFYWYRQILGQKVEFLVSFYNNEISEKSEIFDDQFSVERPDGSNFTLKIRSTKLEDSAMYFCASRSRTSGVDTQYFGPGTRLTVL.

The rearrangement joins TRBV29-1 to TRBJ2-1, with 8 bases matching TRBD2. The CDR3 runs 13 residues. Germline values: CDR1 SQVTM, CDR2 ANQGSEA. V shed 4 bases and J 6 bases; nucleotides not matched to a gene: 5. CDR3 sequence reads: CSVVIGTSNEQFF. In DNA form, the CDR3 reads TGCAGCGTTGTTATCGGGACTAGCAATGAGCAGTTCTTC.

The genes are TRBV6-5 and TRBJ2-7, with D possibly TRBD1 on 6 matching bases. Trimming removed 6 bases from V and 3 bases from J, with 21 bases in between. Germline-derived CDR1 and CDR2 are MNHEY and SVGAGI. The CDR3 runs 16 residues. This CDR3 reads CASSYGATGTHYEQYF. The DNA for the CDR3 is TGTGCCAGCAGCTACGGGGCAACAGGGACCCACTACGAGCAGTACTTC.

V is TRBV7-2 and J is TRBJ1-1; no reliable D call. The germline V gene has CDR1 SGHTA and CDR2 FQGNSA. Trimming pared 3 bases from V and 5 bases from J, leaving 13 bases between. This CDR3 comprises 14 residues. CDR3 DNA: TGTGCCAGCAGCTTCGGGGTGAGTAGGACTGAAGCTTTCTTT. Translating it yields CASSFGVSRTEAFF.

The CDR3: CASQDYSFTGELFF. For the CDR3, the DNA is TGTGCCTCCCAAGACTACTCGTTCACCGGGGAGCTGTTTTTT. The chain has TRBV6-5 and TRBJ2-2, with a weak D call TRBD2 (5 bases). V shed 11 bases and J shed 4 bases, with 17 bases lying between them. This CDR3 has 14 residues. From germline, CDR1 is MNHEY and CDR2 SVGAGI.

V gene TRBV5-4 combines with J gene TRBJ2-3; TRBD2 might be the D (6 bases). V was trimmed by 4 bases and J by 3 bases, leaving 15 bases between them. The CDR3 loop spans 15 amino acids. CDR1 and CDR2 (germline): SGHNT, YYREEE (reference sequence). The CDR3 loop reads CASSVGGPGTDTQYF. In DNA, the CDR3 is TGTGCCAGCAGCGTGGGAGGCCCAGGAACAGATACGCAGTATTTT.

The CDR3 nucleotides read TGTGCCAGCAGTGTGACTAGCGTGAACACCGGGGAGCTGTTTTTT. This codes for CASSVTSVNTGELFF. The chain has TRBV2 and TRBJ2-2, with 8 bases matching TRBD2. Trimming took 4 bases from V and 1 from J; bases not matched to a gene: 2. The CDR3 totals 15 residues. The germline CDR1 and CDR2 sequences are SNHLY and FYNNEI.

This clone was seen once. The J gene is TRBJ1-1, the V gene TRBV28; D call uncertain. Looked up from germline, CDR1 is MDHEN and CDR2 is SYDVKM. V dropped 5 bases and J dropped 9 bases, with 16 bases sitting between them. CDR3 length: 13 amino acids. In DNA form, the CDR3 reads TGTGCCAGCAGTCGTGGGGAGCCTAATCAAGCTTTCTTT. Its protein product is CASSRGEPNQAFF.

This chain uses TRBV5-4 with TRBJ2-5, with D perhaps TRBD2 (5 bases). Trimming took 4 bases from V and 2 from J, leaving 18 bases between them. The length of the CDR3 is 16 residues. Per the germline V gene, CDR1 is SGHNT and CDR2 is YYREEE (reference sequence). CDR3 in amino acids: CASSPGGSRGQETQYF. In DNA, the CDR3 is TGTGCCAGCAGCCCCGGCGGCAGCAGAGGGCAAGAGACCCAGTACTTC.

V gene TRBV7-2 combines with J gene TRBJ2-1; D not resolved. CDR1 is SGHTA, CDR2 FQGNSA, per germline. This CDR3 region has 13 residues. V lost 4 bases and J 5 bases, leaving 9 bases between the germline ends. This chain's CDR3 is CASSSNYNNEQFF. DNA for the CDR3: TGTGCCAGCAGCTCTAACTACAACAATGAGCAGTTCTTC.

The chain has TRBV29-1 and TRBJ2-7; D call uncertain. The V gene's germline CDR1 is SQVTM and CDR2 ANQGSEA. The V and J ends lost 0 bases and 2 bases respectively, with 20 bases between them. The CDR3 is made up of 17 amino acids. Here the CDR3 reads CSVEDSTGTHGPYEQYF. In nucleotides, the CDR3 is TGCAGCGTTGAAGACAGTACGGGTACTCACGGCCCCTACGAGCAGTACTTC.

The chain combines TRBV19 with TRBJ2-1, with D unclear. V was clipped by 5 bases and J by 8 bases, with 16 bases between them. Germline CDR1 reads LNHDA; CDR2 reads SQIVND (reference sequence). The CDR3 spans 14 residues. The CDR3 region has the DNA TGTGCCAGTAGTGTTCTTCCTTCCGAATATGAGCAGTTCTTC. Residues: CASSVLPSEYEQFF.

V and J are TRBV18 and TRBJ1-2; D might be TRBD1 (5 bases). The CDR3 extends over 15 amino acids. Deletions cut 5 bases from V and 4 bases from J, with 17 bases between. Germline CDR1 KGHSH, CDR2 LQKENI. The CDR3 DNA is TGTGCCAGCTCAGAAACAGGAGGGACCGCCTATGGCTACACCTTC. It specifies CASSETGGTAYGYTF.

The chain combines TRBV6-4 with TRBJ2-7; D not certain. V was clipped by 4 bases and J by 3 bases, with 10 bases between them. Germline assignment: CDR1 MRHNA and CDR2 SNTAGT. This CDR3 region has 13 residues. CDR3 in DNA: TGTGCCAGCAGTGTTTACAAGATCTACGAGCAGTACTTC. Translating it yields CASSVYKIYEQYF.

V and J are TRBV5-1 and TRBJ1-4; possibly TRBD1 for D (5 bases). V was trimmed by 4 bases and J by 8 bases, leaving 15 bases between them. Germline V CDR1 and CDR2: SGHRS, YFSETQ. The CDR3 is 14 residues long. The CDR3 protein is CASSESRGGEKLFF. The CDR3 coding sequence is TGCGCCAGCAGCGAAAGCCGGGGGGGAGAAAAACTGTTTTTT.

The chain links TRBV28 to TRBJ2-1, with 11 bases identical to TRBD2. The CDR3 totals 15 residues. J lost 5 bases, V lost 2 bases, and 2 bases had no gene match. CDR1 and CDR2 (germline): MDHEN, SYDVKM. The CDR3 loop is CASSLATSGNNEQFF. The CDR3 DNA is TGTGCCAGCAGTTTAGCGACTAGCGGGAACAATGAGCAGTTCTTC.

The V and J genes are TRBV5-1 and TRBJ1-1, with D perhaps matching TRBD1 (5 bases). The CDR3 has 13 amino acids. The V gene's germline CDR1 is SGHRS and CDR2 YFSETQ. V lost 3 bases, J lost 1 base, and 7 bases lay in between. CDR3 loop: CASSSRENTEAFF. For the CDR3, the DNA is TGCGCCAGCAGCTCCAGGGAGAACACTGAAGCTTTCTTT.

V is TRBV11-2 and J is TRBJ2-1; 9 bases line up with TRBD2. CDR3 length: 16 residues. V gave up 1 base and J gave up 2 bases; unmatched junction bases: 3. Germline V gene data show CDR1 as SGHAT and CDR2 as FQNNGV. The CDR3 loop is CASSLVGGRAYNEQFF. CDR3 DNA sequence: TGTGCCAGCAGCTTAGTTGGCGGGAGGGCCTACAATGAGCAGTTCTTC.

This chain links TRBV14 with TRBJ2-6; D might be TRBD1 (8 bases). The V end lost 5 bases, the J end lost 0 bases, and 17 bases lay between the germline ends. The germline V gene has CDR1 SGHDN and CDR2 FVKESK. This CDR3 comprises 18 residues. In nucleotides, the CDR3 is TGTGCCAGCAGCAAGGGAGGGACAGGCACCTCTGGGGCCAACGTCCTGACTTTC. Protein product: CASSKGGTGTSGANVLTF. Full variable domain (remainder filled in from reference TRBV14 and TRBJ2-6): EAGVTQFPSHSVIEKGQTVTLRCDPISGHDNLYWYRRVMGKEIKFLLHFVKESKQDESGMPNNRFLAERTGGTYSTLKVQPAELEDSGVYFCASSKGGTGTSGANVLTFGAGSRLTVL.

This CDR3 is CASSSLGGLTGELFF. The DNA for the CDR3 is TGTGCCAGCAGCTCACTAGGGGGGCTCACCGGGGAGCTGTTTTTT. The V gene is TRBV7-9, the J gene TRBJ2-2; tentatively, D is TRBD1 or TRBD2 (6 bases each). Trimming took 4 bases from V and 4 from J, leaving 13 bases between them. The germline gives CDR1 SEHNR, CDR2 FQNEAQ (reference sequence). The CDR3 runs 15 residues.

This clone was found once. The CDR3 nucleotides are TGTGCCAGCAGCTTAGAAGGCCGATGGGTAGCGGTTGCCTACGAGCAGTACTTC. It encodes CASSLEGRWVAVAYEQYF. The chain uses TRBV11-2 and TRBJ2-7; D perhaps matches TRBD2 (6 bases). The V gene's germline CDR1 is SGHAT and CDR2 FQNNGV. CDR3 length equals 18 residues. V lost 0 bases and J 2 bases, leaving 20 bases between the germline ends.

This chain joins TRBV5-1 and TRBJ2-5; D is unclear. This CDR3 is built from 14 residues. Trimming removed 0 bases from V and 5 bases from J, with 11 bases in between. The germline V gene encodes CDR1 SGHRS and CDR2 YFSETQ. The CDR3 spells CASSLAESWETQYF. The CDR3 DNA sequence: TGCGCCAGCAGCTTGGCGGAGAGCTGGGAGACCCAGTACTTC.

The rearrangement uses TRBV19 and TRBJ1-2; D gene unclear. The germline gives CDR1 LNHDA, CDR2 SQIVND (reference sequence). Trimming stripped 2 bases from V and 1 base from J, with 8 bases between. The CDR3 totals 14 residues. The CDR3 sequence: CASSIPGLNYGYTF. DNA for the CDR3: TGTGCCAGTAGTATACCCGGCCTTAACTATGGCTACACCTTC.

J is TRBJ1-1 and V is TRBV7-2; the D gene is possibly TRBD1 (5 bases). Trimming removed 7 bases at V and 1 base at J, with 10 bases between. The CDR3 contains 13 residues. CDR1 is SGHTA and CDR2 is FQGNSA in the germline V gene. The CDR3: CASNWGRNTEAFF. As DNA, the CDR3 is TGTGCCAGCAATTGGGGGAGGAACACTGAAGCTTTCTTT.

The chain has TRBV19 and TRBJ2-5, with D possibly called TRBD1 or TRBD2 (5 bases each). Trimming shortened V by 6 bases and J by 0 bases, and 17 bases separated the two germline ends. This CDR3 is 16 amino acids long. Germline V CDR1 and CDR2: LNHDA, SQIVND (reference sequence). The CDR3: CASSRFRGGYQETQYF. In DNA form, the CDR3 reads TGTGCCAGTAGCCGTTTTCGGGGCGGGTACCAAGAGACCCAGTACTTC.